This T cell receptor (beta chain) was captured in a study of blood T cell repertoires in COVID-19. For the study at large: COVID-19 samples collected from the United States, Italy and Spain covered acute and convalescent phases. From T cells, B-cell-depleted T cells, or PBMCs came the material, which was cDNA or gDNA.

The CDR3 is 18 amino acids. Germline CDR1 reads SGHNT; CDR2 reads YENEEA. Trimming at V came to 3 bases and at J to 0 bases, leaving 11 bases not matched to a gene. In the authors' methods: The authors estimated nucleated cell counts from reference gene primer amplification. The assay was immunoSEQ multiplex PCR, and TCRdb's table has in-frame clones only and misses some. From that table come the V and J calls and clone size; the DNA was used to work out D and trimming. The sample has 200,000 to 250,000 clones, more than 70% seen once; the top ten hold about 2.1%. Material for sequencing was peripheral blood. The source of this sequence is a woman aged 40 to 49 who had recovered from COVID-19. The V call is TRBV11-3, the J call TRBJ2-4, with TRBD2 identical over 7 bases. The CDR3 nucleotides are TGTGCCAGCAGCTTTGGTCCTAGCGGCCCAGCAGCCAAAAACATTCAGTACTTC. It codes for CASSFGPSGPAAKNIQYF.